Listed here are 11 T cell receptor beta chains from one sample, sequenced in a study of blood T cells in healthy people across ages. The use of a sample-barcoded 5' primer and a J-beta primer mix characterized a second PCR of roughly 6 to 11 cycles. A single record per CDR3 protein comes from TCRdb applying MiXCR to the 5' RACE reads. Of 1,500,000 or so distinct CDR3 sequences listed, 35% to 45% are singletons. Sequencing was done on a sample of blood. The receptor source for this set is a young woman in good health.

The chain is built from TRBV3-1 and TRBJ2-5; D perhaps matches TRBD2 (6 bases). The CDR3 is made up of 16 amino acids. Trimming shortened V by 5 bases and J by 11 bases, and 27 bases separated the two germline ends. Germline loops: CDR1 LGHDT, CDR2 YNNKEL (reference sequence). The CDR3 region has the DNA TGTGCCAGCAGCATTCGACTAGTTTTCAGTAATAATGAGCAGTACTTC. This encodes CASSIRLVFSNNEQYF.

The V and J genes are TRBV29-1 and TRBJ1-1; D ambiguous. Germline-derived CDR1 and CDR2 are SQVTM and ANQGSEA. This CDR3 is built from 12 residues. With 5 bases removed from V and 1 base from J, the gap between germline ends came to 8 bases. In DNA, the CDR3 is TGCAGCGTTCAAAGTGGGAACACTGAAGCTTTCTTT. Protein product: CSVQSGNTEAFF.

The chain uses TRBV27 and TRBJ2-1; D gene uncertain. Trimming shortened V by 4 bases and J by 12 bases, and 13 bases separated the two germline ends. In germline, CDR1 is MNHEY, CDR2 SMNVEV (reference sequence). The CDR3 spans 12 residues. CDR3 residues: CASSSSITGQFF. The CDR3 DNA is TGTGCCAGCAGTTCCTCTATAACGGGGCAGTTCTTC.

This chain joins TRBV7-2 and TRBJ2-7; the D call may be TRBD1 or TRBD2 (6 bases each). V was shortened by 5 bases and J by 0 bases, with 14 bases between the two germline ends. This CDR3 has 15 residues. Per the germline V gene, CDR1 is SGHTA and CDR2 is FQGNSA. For the CDR3, the DNA is TGTGCCAGCAGCGACCGGGGGCAGAGCTCCTACGAGCAGTACTTC. Its translation is CASSDRGQSSYEQYF.

This clonotype has just a few counts. This chain joins TRBV4-3 and TRBJ1-2, with TRBD1 as a possible D gene (6 bases). Trimming removed 3 bases at V and 7 bases at J, with 12 bases between. The CDR3 is 13 amino acids. Per the germline V gene, CDR1 is LGHNA and CDR2 is YSLEER. In DNA form, the CDR3 reads TGCGCCAGCAGCCAGGGGGCGGGGGCTGGCTACACCTTC. It translates to CASSQGAGAGYTF.

This clonotype was found a few times. V usage is TRBV29-1 and J usage is TRBJ2-5, with TRBD1 as a possible D gene (6 bases). Germline V gene sequence: CDR1 SQVTM, CDR2 ANQGSEA. The CDR3 is 14 amino acids. The V and J ends lost 4 bases and 1 base respectively, with 13 bases between them. CDR3 sequence: CSVGGYRVQETQYF. CDR3 bases: TGCAGCGTTGGTGGCTACAGGGTCCAAGAGACCCAGTACTTC. Based on the CDR3 plus reference TRBV29-1 and TRBJ2-5, the full variable domain is SAVISQKPSRDICQRGTSLTIQCQVDSQVTMMFWYRQQPGQSLTLIATANQGSEATYESGFVIDKFPISRPNLTFSTLTVSNMSPEDSSIYLCSVGGYRVQETQYFGPGTRLLVL.

This clonotype was counted only a few times. J is TRBJ1-5 and V is TRBV27, with D tentatively TRBD1 (5 bases). Germline CDR1 MNHEY, CDR2 SMNVEV (reference sequence). Trimming took 2 bases from V and 5 from J, leaving 10 bases between them. The CDR3 length is 14 residues. The CDR3 bases are TGTGCCAGCAGTTTAGTGGAGACAGATCAGCCCCAGCATTTT. Residues: CASSLVETDQPQHF.

The CDR3: CSANRDRGGDGYTF. CDR3 coding DNA: TGCAGTGCAAACCGGGACAGGGGGGGTGATGGCTACACCTTC. This rearrangement joins TRBV20-1 to TRBJ1-2; 11 bases line up with TRBD1. This CDR3 has 14 amino acids. Losses at the gene ends were 6 bases for V and 6 bases for J; bases not matched to a gene: 9. In germline, CDR1 is DFQATT, CDR2 SNEGSKA (reference sequence).

V and J are TRBV4-3 and TRBJ2-7, with 9 positions matching TRBD2. The junction had 3 bases not matched to a gene; V was cut back by 1 base and J by 2 bases. Germline CDR1 and CDR2: LGHNA and YSLEER. CDR3 size: 15 residues. As DNA, the CDR3 is TGCGCCAGCAGCCAAGTAGTAGCGGGGGCCTACGAGCAGTACTTC. Translation: CASSQVVAGAYEQYF.

This clonotype was seen only a few times. The chain joins TRBV21-1 to TRBJ2-1; the table's D call, TRBD2, was not checked against the DNA. TRBV21-1 is marked as a pseudogene. This CDR3 spans 16 amino acids. The CDR3 DNA sequence: TGTGCCAGCAGCAAGTGGACTAGCGGGGGTAGGAATGAGCAGTTCTTC. It yields the protein CASSKWTSGGRNEQFF.

This chain uses TRBV15 with TRBJ2-1; a possible D gene is TRBD1 (5 bases). Trimming took 3 bases from V and 0 from J, leaving 6 bases between them. CDR1 LNHNV and CDR2 YYDKDF come from the germline V gene (reference sequence). The CDR3 totals 14 residues. The CDR3 reads CATSRDNSYNEQFF. The CDR3 DNA sequence: TGTGCCACCAGCAGGGACAACTCCTACAATGAGCAGTTCTTC.